This T cell receptor (beta chain) was recovered during a study of blood T cell repertoires in COVID-19. Authors' methods: Amplification of reference gene primers was used by the study to estimate nucleated cell counts. Using immunoSEQ multiplex PCR, the repertoire was profiled, and TCRdb retains in-frame clones only, with some absent. Clonal size and the V and J genes are those of that table, whereas D and trimming came from the DNA. Of about 220,000 clones listed, roughly 89% are singletons. A single count supports this clone. CDR3 length: 15 residues. V lost 7 bases and J lost 1; bases outside the gene matches: 6. Germline lookup yields CDR1 MGHDK and CDR2 SYGVNS.

Material for sequencing was PBMCs or T cells enriched from blood (not recorded which). The J gene is TRBJ2-1, the V gene TRBV25-1; 8 bases are shared with TRBD2. The sequence was obtained from a man aged 30 to 45 who had been exposed to COVID-19. The CDR3: CASKGSGGSYNEQFF. CDR3 nucleotide sequence: TGTGCCAGCAAGGGGAGCGGGGGTTCCTACAATGAGCAGTTCTTC.